This T cell receptor (beta chain) came from a study of glioma-infiltrating T cells. The iRepertoire nested amplicon-rescue multiplex PCR amplified TCR alpha and beta CDR3s from RNA. Input was 100-400 ng of tissue mRNA or PBMC total RNA. One entry per CDR3 protein results from TCRdb running MiXCR on the multiplex PCR reads. The sample lists about 130,000 distinct CDR3 sequences; 20% to 25% were seen once. The V gene's germline CDR1 is MNHNS and CDR2 SASEGT. The J segment lost 3 bases and the V segment lost 8 bases, leaving 4 bases of the junction unmatched. The CDR3 contains 13 residues. This clonotype was seen at least ten times.

V and J are TRBV6-1 and TRBJ2-5, with 9 bases fitting TRBD1. Sequencing used glioma tissue, nonneoplastic brain tissue, or PBMCs (not recorded which). This TCR derives from a human donor with low-grade glioma or glioblastoma, undergoing nonglioma brain surgery, or in good health (not recorded which). CDR3 nucleotides: TGTGCCAGCCTCTGGACAGGGGAAGAGACCCAGTACTTC. As protein: CASLWTGEETQYF.